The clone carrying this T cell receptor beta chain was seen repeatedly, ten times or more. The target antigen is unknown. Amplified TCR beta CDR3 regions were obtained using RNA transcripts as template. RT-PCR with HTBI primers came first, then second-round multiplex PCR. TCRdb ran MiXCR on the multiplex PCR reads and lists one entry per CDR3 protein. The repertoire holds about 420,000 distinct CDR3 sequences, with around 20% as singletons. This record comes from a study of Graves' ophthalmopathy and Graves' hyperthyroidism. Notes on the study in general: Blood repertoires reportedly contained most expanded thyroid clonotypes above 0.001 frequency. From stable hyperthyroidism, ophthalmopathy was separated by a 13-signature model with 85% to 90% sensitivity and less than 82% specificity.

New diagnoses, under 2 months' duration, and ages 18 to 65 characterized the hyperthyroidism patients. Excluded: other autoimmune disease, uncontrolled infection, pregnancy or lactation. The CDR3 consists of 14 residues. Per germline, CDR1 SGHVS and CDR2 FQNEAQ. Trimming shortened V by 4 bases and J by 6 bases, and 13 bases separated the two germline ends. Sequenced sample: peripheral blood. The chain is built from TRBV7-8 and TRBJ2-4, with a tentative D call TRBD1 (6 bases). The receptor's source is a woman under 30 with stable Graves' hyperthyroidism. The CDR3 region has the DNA TGTGCCAGCAGCTCCAGACAGGAGGCAAACATTCAGTACTTC. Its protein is CASSSRQEANIQYF.